This T cell receptor (beta chain) was sequenced during a study of sequential checkpoint blockade in melanoma. Assay used: immunoSEQ multiplex PCR; TCRdb lists only in-frame clones, some missing. Among approximately 9,000 clones listed, around three quarters were seen once. Noted treatment: randomized to nivolumab then ipilimumab (arm A) or the reverse (arm B). This clone showed up just once. The source of this sequence is a human donor with melanoma. The input for sequencing was CD8+ T cells sorted from blood (inferred from file names), taken from a patient given nivolumab and ipilimumab in sequence.

The CDR3 DNA follows: TGTGCCAGCAGCGTATCCCGGGGTGTCACTGAAGCTTTCTTT. As protein: CASSVSRGVTEAFF. This chain uses TRBV9 with TRBJ1-1; D remains unclear. The germline CDR1 and CDR2 sequences are SGDLS and YYNGEE. The V end lost 1 base, the J end lost 4 bases, and 11 bases lay between the germline ends. The CDR3 spans 14 residues.